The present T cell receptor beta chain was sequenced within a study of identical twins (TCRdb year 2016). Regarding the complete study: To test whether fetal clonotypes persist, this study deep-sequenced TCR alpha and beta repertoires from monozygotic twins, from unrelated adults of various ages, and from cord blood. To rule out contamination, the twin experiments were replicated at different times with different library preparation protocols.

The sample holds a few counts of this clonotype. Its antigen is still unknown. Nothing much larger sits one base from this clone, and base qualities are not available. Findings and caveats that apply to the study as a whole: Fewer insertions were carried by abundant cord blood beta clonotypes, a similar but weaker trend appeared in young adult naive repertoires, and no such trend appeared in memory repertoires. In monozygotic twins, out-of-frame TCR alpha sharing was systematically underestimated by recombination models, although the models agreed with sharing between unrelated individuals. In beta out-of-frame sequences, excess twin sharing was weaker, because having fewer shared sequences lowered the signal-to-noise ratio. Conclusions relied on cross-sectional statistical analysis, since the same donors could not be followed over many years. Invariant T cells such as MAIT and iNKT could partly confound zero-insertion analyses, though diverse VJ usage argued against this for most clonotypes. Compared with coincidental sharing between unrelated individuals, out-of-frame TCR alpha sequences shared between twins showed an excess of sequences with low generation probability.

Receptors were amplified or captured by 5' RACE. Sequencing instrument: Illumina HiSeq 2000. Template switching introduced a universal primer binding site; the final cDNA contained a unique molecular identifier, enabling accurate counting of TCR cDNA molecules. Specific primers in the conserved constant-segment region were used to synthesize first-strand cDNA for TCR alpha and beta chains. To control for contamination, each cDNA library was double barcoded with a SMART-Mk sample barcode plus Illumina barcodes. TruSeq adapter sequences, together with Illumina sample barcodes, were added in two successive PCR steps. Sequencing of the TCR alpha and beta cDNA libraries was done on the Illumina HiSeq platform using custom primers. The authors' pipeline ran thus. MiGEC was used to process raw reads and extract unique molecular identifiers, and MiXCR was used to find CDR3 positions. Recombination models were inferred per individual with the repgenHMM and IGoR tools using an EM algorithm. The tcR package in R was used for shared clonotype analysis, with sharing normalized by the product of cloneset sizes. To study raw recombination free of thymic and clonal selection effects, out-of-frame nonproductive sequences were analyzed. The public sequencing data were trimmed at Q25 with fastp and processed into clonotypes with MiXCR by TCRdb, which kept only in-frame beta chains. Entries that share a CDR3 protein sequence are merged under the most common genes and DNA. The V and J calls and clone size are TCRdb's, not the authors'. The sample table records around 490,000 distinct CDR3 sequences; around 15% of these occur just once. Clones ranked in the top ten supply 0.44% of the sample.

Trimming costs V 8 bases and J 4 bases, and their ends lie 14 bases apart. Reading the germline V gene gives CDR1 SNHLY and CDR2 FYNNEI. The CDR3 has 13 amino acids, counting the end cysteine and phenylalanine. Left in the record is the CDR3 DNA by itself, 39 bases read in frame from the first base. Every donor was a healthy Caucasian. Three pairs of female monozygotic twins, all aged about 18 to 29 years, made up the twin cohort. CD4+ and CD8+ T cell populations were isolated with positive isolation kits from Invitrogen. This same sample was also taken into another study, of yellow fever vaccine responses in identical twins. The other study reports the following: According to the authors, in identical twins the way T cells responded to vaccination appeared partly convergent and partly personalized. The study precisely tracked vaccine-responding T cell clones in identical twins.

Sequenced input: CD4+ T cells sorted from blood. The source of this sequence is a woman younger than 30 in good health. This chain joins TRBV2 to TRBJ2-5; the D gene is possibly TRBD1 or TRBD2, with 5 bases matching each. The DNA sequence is TGTGCCAGCTGTGCCGGGACCGGAGAGACCCAGTACTTC. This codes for CASCAGTGETQYF.